This T cell receptor beta chain was observed in a study of neurological immune-mediated disorders. Germline lookup yields CDR1 SGHRS and CDR2 YFSETQ. The CDR3 is made up of 15 amino acids. The V segment lost 4 bases and the J segment 4 bases; nucleotides outside the gene matches: 6. The time point: technical triplicate 1. This clonotype was seen at least ten times. TCRdb recomputed calls from the 5' RACE reads with MiXCR, one row per CDR3 protein. The table has roughly 41,000 distinct CDR3 sequences, approximately 12% seen once; the top ten hold roughly 3.7%. The sequencing sample was made of PBMCs. This receptor was identified in a man in his sixties with HTLV-1-associated myelopathy (HAM/TSP). J is TRBJ1-2 and V is TRBV5-1; TRBD1 matches at 11 bases. The chain's CDR3 is CASSVGQGAPYGYTF. The CDR3 nucleotides are TGCGCCAGCAGCGTCGGACAGGGGGCCCCCTATGGCTACACCTTC.